This TCR beta chain stems from a study of T cell clones after liver transplantation. Study-level information: TCRbeta sequencing after a pre-transplant mixed lymphocyte reaction identified graft-donor-reactive clones, later tracked in post-transplant blood. Blood was drawn pre-transplant, before withdrawal, and after full or failed withdrawal.

Trimming took 5 bases from V and 1 from J; bases not matched to a gene: 6. The CDR3 is made up of 14 amino acids. The germline CDR1 and CDR2 sequences are SGHRS and YFSETQ. Generated by immunoSEQ multiplex PCR, the TCRdb table keeps only in-frame clones and is missing some. The data contain around 100,000 clones, around 80% of them singletons. This TCR came from a human patient who received a liver transplant. The graft donor may have contributed some T cells. The genes are TRBV5-1 and TRBJ2-7; 7 bases match TRBD1. Sequences were derived from CD4+ T cells from blood, sampled around 48 months after liver transplant. The CDR3 loop is CASRSRQGSYEQYF. CDR3 DNA: TGCGCCAGCAGATCCCGACAGGGTTCCTACGAGCAGTACTTC.